This section outlines one T cell receptor (beta chain) sequence together with its context. Other nucleotide sequences from this sample produce the same CDR3. The data were obtained in a study of Ad26.COV2.S vaccination and SARS-CoV-2 variants. Only in-frame clones appear in the TCRdb table, and some are missing; sequencing was by immunoSEQ multiplex PCR. The data contain roughly 420,000 clones, 80% to 90% of them singletons. The V end was cut by 2 bases, the J end by 0 bases, with 6 bases between. CDR3 length equals 14 residues. Germline-derived CDR1 and CDR2 are SGHDT and YYEEEE. Specified treatment: some 20 received Ad26.COV2.S at low or high dose, single or two shots; five or six received placebo; per-sample allocation not given. Sampling happened 63 days after the first vaccine or placebo injection.

The clonotype was recovered from a person between 18 and 60 years old who received the Ad26.COV2.S COVID-19 vaccine or a placebo. The chain is built from TRBV5-6 and TRBJ1-3; D gene uncertain. Here the sequenced sample was peripheral blood, taken in a trial of Ad26.COV2.S vaccine versus placebo. The chain's CDR3 is CASSFGYSGNTIYF. The CDR3 region has the DNA TGTGCCAGCAGCTTCGGGTACTCTGGAAACACCATATATTTT.